These 9 T cell receptor beta chains were all obtained from the same sample, sequenced in a study of blood T cell repertoires in COVID-19. Method: immunoSEQ multiplex PCR; TCRdb's copy keeps in-frame clones and lacks some. Counted here are approximately 72,000 clones, 85% occurring once; the ten biggest clones make up approximately 23%. The sequenced sample was peripheral blood. The source is a man aged 45-65 years with acute or convalescent COVID-19.

This rearrangement joins TRBV6-5 to TRBJ2-6, with a tentative D call TRBD1 (5 bases). CDR3 size: 16 residues. V lost 2 bases, J lost 1 base, and 9 bases lay in between. Germline CDR1 reads MNHEY; CDR2 reads SVGAGI. CDR3 nucleotides: TGTGCCAGCAGTTACGCAGGGTGGTCTGGGGCCAACGTCCTGACTTTC. Protein sequence: CASSYAGWSGANVLTF.

The chain links TRBV15 to TRBJ1-2; D gene unclear. V shed 0 bases and J shed 3 bases, with 14 bases lying between them. Germline loops: CDR1 LNHNV, CDR2 YYDKDF (reference sequence). This CDR3 comprises 16 residues. The CDR3 nucleotides read TGTGCCACCAGCAGAGAGGTGGAGGTGTCGCACTATGGCTACACCTTC. Translating gives CATSREVEVSHYGYTF.

The chain is built from TRBV5-3 and TRBJ2-5; D is perhaps TRBD2 (5 bases). TRBV5-3 is flagged as an ORF with uncertain function. Trimming removed 2 bases from V and 4 bases from J, with 12 bases in between. The CDR3 is 14 residues long. This CDR3 is CARSFRGNPETQYF. CDR3 coding DNA: TGTGCCAGAAGCTTTAGAGGGAACCCAGAGACCCAGTACTTC.

This sequence joins TRBV3-1 (or the pseudogene TRBV3-2) and TRBJ1-1, with TRBD1 identical over 7 bases. Germline V lookup: CDR1 LGHDT, CDR2 YNNKEL (reference sequence). Unmatched junction bases numbered 2, after V lost 1 base and J lost 6 bases. This CDR3 spans 13 amino acids. CDR3 nucleotide sequence: TGTGCCAGCAGCCAAGGGCAGGGGGCTGAAGCTTTCTTT. Translating gives CASSQGQGAEAFF.

The genes are TRBV6-5 and TRBJ1-4; D is unclear. Germline CDR1 reads MNHEY; CDR2 reads SVGAGI. The CDR3 runs to 14 residues. V dropped 4 bases and J dropped 14 bases, with 20 bases sitting between them. CDR3 coding DNA: TGTGCCAGCAGTTCCACTAGCCCCCGCAAAAGTCTGTTTTTT. Translated: CASSSTSPRKSLFF.

The chain combines TRBV10-3 with TRBJ2-1, with 10 bases aligning to TRBD2. J lost 5 bases, V lost 6 bases, and 7 bases had no gene match. The CDR3 contains 15 residues. Germline V lookup: CDR1 ENHRY, CDR2 SYGVKD. The CDR3 spells CAIREGGTSDNEQFF. In DNA, the CDR3 is TGTGCCATCAGAGAGGGGGGGACTAGCGACAATGAGCAGTTCTTC.

The genes are TRBV11-3 and TRBJ2-1; 12 bases are a match to TRBD2. V shed 2 bases, J shed 4 bases, and the junction held 3 bases outside the gene matches. CDR1 is SGHNT and CDR2 is YENEEA in the germline V gene. The CDR3 has 16 amino acids. CDR3 bases: TGTGCCAGCAGCTTAATAGGGACTAGCGGGTACAATGAGCAGTTCTTC. Translated: CASSLIGTSGYNEQFF.

This sequence joins TRBV24-1 and TRBJ2-1; 10 bases match TRBD1. CDR1 is KGHDR and CDR2 is SFDVKD in the germline V gene. The CDR3 runs to 16 residues. Losses at the gene ends were 4 bases for V and 3 bases for J; bases not matched to a gene: 5. CDR3 sequence reads: CATSEKGQGFYNEQFF. The CDR3 DNA sequence: TGTGCCACCAGTGAGAAGGGACAGGGGTTCTACAATGAGCAGTTCTTC.

This sequence joins TRBV15 and TRBJ2-3, with D uncertain. Trimming removed 0 bases at V and 2 bases at J, with 9 bases between. The V gene's germline CDR1 is LNHNV and CDR2 YYDKDF (reference sequence). This CDR3 has 15 residues. In DNA, the CDR3 is TGTGCCACCAGCAGAGATTTTGGAGTCACAGATACGCAGTATTTT. Protein sequence: CATSRDFGVTDTQYF.